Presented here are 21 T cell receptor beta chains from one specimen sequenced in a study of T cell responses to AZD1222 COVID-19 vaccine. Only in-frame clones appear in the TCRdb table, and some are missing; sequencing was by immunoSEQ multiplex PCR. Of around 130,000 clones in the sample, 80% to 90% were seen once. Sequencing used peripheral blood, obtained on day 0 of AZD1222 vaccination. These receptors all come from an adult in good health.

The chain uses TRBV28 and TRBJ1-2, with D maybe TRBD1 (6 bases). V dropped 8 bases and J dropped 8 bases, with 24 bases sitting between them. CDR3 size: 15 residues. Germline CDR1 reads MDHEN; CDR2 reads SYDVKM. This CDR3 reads CASVRAGTPAGGYTF. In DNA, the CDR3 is TGTGCCAGCGTTAGGGCCGGGACACCCGCGGGGGGCTACACCTTC.

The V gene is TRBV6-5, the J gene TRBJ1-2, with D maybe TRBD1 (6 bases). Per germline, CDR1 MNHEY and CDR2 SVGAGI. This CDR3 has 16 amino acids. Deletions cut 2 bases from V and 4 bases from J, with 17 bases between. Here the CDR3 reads CASSYSPGRGGYGYTF. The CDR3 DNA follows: TGTGCCAGCAGTTACAGCCCCGGCAGGGGAGGCTATGGCTACACCTTC.

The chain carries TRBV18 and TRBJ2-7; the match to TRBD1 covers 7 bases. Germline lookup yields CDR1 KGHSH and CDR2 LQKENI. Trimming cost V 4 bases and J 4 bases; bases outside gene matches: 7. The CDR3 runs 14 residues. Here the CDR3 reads CASSLGQDLYEQYF. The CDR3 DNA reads TGTGCCAGCTCACTCGGACAGGACCTATACGAGCAGTACTTC.

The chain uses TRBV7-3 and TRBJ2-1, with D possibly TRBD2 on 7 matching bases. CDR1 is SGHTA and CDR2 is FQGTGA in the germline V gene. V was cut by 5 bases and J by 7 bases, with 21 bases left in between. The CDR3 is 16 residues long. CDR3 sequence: CASSPKGGVGWNEQFF. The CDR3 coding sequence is TGTGCCAGCAGCCCCAAAGGGGGGGTAGGGTGGAATGAGCAGTTCTTC.

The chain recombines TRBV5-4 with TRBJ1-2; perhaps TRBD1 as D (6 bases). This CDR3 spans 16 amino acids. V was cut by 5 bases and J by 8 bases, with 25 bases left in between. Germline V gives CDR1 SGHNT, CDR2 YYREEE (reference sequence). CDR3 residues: CASRAPGSGAVGGYTF. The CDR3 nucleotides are TGTGCCAGCAGGGCCCCAGGATCAGGGGCGGTCGGCGGCTACACCTTC.

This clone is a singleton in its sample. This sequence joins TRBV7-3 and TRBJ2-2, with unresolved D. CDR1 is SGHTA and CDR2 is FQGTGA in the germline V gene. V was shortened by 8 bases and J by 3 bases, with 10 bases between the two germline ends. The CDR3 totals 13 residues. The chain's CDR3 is CASRSSDTGELFF. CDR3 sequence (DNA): TGTGCCAGCCGCAGCTCTGACACCGGGGAGCTGTTTTTT.

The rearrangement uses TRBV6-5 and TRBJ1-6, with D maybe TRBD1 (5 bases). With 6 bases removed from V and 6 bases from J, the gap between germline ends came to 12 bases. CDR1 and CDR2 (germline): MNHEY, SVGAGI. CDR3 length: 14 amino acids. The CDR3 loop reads CASSRVPTNSPLHF. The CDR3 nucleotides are TGTGCCAGCAGCAGGGTCCCCACTAATTCACCCCTCCACTTT.

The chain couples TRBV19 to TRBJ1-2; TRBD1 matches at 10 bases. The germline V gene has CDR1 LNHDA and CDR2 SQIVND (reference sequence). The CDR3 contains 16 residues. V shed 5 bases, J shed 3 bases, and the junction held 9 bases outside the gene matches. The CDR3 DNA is TGTGCCAGTAGTTTCCGGACAGGGGGAAAACACTATGGCTACACCTTC. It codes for CASSFRTGGKHYGYTF.

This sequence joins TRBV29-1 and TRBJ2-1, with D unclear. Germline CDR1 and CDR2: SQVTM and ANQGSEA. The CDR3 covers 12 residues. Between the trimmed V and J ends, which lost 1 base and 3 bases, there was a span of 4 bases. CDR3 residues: CSVEADYNEQFF. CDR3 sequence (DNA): TGCAGCGTTGAAGCAGACTACAATGAGCAGTTCTTC.

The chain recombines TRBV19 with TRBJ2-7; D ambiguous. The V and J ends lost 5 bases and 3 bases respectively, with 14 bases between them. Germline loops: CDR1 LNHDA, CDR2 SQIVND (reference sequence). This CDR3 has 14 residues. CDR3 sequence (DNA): TGTGCCAGTAGTCCTACGGACGGAGTCTACGAGCAGTACTTC. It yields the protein CASSPTDGVYEQYF.

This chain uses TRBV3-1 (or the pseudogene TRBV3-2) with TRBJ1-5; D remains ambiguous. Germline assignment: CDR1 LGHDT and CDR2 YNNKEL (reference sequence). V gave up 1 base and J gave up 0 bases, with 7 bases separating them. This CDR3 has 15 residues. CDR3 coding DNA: TGTGCCAGCAGCCAAGGGTCGGCTAGCAATCAGCCCCAGCATTTT. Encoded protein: CASSQGSASNQPQHF.

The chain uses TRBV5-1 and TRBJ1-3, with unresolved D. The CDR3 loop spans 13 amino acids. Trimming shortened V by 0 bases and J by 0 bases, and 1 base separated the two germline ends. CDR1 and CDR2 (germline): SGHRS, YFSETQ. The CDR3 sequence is CASSLASGNTIYF. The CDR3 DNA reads TGCGCCAGCAGCTTGGCCTCTGGAAACACCATATATTTT.

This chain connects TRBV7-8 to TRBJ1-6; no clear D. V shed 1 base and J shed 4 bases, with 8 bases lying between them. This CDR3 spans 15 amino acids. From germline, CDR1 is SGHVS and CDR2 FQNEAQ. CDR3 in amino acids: CASSLGSHYNSPLHF. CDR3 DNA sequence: TGTGCCAGCAGCTTAGGCTCACATTATAATTCACCCCTCCACTTT.

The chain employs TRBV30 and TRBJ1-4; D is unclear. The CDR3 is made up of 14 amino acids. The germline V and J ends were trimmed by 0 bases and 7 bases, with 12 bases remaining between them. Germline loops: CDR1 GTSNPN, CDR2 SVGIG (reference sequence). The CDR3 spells CAWSVQPLPEKLFF. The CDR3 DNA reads TGTGCCTGGAGTGTCCAGCCGTTACCTGAAAAACTGTTTTTT.

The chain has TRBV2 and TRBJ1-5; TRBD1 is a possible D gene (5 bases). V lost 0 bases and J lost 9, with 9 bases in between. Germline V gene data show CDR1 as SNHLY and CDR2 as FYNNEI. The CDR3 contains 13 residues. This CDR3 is CASSEAWGGPQHF. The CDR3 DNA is TGTGCCAGCAGTGAAGCGTGGGGGGGGCCCCAGCATTTT.

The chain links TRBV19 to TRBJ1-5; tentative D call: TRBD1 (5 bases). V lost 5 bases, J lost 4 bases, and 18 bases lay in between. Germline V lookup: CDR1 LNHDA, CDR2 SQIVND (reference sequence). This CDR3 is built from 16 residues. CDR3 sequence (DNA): TGTGCCAGTAGTCTGAGACGGGACTCACCTAATCAGCCCCAGCATTTT. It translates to CASSLRRDSPNQPQHF.

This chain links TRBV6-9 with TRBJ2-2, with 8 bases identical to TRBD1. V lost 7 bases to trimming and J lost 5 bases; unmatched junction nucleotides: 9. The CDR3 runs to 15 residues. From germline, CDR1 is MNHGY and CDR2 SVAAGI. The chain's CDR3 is CASTPGDRRTGELFF. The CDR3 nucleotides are TGTGCCAGCACTCCCGGGGACAGGAGGACCGGGGAGCTGTTTTTT.

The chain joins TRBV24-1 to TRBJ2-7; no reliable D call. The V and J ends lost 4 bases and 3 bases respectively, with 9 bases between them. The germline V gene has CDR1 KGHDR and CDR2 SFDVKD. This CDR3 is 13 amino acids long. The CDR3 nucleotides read TGTGCCACCAGTGAGAGGCAGAGCTACGAGCAGTACTTC. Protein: CATSERQSYEQYF.

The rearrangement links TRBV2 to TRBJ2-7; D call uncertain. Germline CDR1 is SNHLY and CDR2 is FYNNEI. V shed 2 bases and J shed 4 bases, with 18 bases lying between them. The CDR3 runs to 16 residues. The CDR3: CASSESLAPAFYEQYF. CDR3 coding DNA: TGTGCCAGCAGTGAATCCCTGGCCCCAGCGTTTTACGAGCAGTACTTC. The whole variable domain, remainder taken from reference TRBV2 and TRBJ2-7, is EPEVTQTPSHQVTQMGQEVILRCVPISNHLYFYWYRQILGQKVEFLVSFYNNEISEKSEIFDDQFSVERPDGSNFTLKIRSTKLEDSAMYFCASSESLAPAFYEQYFGPGTRLTVT.

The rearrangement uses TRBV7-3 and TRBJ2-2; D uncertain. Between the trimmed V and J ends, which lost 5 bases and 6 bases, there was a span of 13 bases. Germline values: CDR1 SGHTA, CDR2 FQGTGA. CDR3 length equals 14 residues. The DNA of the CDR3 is TGTGCCAGCAGCCCAAACCGGGTTGCCGGGGAGCTGTTTTTT. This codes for CASSPNRVAGELFF.

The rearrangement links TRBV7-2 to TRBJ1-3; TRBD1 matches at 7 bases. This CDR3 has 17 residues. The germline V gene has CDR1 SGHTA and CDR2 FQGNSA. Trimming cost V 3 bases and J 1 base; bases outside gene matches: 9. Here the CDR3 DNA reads TGTGCCAGCAGCTTGGTGGGGACAGCCATATCTGGAAACACCATATATTTT. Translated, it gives CASSLVGTAISGNTIYF.